This TCR beta chain was retrieved from a study of OX40 agonist ivuxolimab in advanced cancers. Generated by immunoSEQ multiplex PCR, the TCRdb table keeps only in-frame clones and is missing some. The table records roughly 60,000 clones, roughly 88% of them present only once. This CDR3 contains 13 residues. V was shortened by 4 bases and J by 0 bases, with 6 bases between the two germline ends. CDR1 is SGHRS, CDR2 YFSETQ, per germline. This TCR derives from an adult with an advanced solid tumor such as melanoma, head and neck, liver or kidney cancer. Sequenced here: CD4+ or CD8+ T cells sorted from blood, sampled in a trial of the OX40 agonist ivuxolimab. The chain employs TRBV5-1 and TRBJ2-3, with D uncertain. CDR3 residues: CASSPDSTDTQYF. The DNA for the CDR3 is TGCGCCAGCAGCCCGGACAGCACAGATACGCAGTATTTT.